This T cell receptor (beta chain) is drawn from a study of blood T cell repertoires in COVID-19. Across the whole study: COVID-19 samples, acute and convalescent, were from the United States, Italy and Spain. PBMCs, B-cell-depleted T cells, or T cells were the source of the cDNA or gDNA that made up the material.

Authors' methods: Nucleated cell counts were estimated from reference gene primer amplification. Measured with immunoSEQ multiplex PCR; TCRdb has only the in-frame clones, and not every one. V and J calls and clone size are those listed in that table; D and trimming were worked out from the DNA. Among about 13,000 clones listed, approximately 90% were seen once. Sequencing was performed on peripheral blood. This sequence originates from a human donor in a cohort sampled during active COVID-19.

The DNA for the CDR3 is TGTGCCAGCACCCGAGTGAAAGTCGGGACAGGGGCCACTGAAGCTTTCTTT. Protein: CASTRVKVGTGATEAFF. The chain couples TRBV2 to TRBJ1-1, with TRBD1 matching over 10 bases. Trimming at V came to 7 bases and at J to 4 bases, leaving 15 bases not matched to a gene. The CDR3 is 17 amino acids. Germline V gives CDR1 SNHLY, CDR2 FYNNEI. The full variable domain, its missing parts supplied by reference TRBV2 and TRBJ1-1, is EPEVTQTPSHQVTQMGQEVILRCVPISNHLYFYWYRQILGQKVEFLVSFYNNEISEKSEIFDDQFSVERPDGSNFTLKIRSTKLEDSAMYFCASTRVKVGTGATEAFFGQGTRLTVV.